The T cell receptor (beta chain) under discussion was sequenced for a study of OX40 agonist ivuxolimab in advanced cancers. The repertoire was sequenced with immunoSEQ multiplex PCR; TCRdb's copy has only in-frame clones and lacks some. The profile covers fewer than 85,000 clones, with about 83% appearing a single time and around 0.73% taken by the ten largest. Study-level results: CD8+ T cells showed, on average, more clonal expansion than CD4+ cells.

The CDR3 is made up of 14 amino acids. Germline loops: CDR1 SGHAT, CDR2 FQNNGV. The ends lost 6 bases at V and 8 bases at J; junction bases unmatched: 6. As regards this clone: Its antigen is not identified.

J is TRBJ1-4 and V is TRBV11-2; 10 nucleotides agree with TRBD1. The sequences come from CD4+ or CD8+ T cells sorted from blood, collected in a trial of the OX40 agonist ivuxolimab. This TCR was recovered from an adult with an advanced solid tumor such as melanoma, head and neck, liver or kidney cancer. CDR3 sequence reads: CASRRGTGVEKLFF. For the CDR3, the DNA is TGTGCCAGCAGGAGGGGGACAGGGGTGGAAAAACTGTTTTTT.